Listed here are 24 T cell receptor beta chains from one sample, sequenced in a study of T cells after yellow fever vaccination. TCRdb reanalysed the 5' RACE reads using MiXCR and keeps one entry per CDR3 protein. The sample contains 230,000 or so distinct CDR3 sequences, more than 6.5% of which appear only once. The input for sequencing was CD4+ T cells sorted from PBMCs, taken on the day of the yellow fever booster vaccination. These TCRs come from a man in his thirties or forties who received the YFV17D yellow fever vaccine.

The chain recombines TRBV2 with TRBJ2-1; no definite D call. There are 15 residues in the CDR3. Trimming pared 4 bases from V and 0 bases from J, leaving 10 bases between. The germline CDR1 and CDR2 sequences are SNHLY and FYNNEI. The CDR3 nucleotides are TGTGCCAGCAGTGGGGGAAGTAGCTCCTACAATGAGCAGTTCTTC. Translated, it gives CASSGGSSSYNEQFF.

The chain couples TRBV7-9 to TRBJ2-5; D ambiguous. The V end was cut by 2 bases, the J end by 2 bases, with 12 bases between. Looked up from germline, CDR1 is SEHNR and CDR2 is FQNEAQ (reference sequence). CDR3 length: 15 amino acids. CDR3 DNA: TGTGCCAGCAGCTTACCCCAGTTGATTCAAGAGACCCAGTACTTC. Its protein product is CASSLPQLIQETQYF.

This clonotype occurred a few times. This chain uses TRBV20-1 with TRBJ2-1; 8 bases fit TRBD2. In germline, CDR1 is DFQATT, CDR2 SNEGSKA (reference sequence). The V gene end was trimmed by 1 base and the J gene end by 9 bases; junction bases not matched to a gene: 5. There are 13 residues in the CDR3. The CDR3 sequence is CSARGTSPSEQFF. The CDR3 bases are TGCAGTGCTAGAGGGACTAGCCCCAGTGAGCAGTTCTTC.

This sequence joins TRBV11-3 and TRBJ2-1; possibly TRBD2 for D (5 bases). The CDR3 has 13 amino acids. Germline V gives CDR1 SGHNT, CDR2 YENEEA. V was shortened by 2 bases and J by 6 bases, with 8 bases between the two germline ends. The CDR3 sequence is CASSLLEVNEQFF. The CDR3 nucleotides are TGTGCCAGCAGCTTATTGGAGGTCAATGAGCAGTTCTTC.

The DNA for the CDR3 is TGCGCCAGCGGGGGTCGGGCCGACGGTAATACGCAGTATTTT. Protein: CASGGRADGNTQYF. This chain links TRBV5-1 with TRBJ2-3; D is perhaps TRBD1 or TRBD2 (5 bases each). The CDR3 consists of 14 residues. Deletions cut 7 bases from V and 7 bases from J, with 19 bases between. Germline V gives CDR1 SGHRS, CDR2 YFSETQ.

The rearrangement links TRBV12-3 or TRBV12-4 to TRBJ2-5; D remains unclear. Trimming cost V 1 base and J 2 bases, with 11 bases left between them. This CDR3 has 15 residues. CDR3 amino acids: CASSLVYGSQETQYF. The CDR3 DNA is TGTGCCAGCAGTTTAGTCTACGGGTCTCAAGAGACCCAGTACTTC.

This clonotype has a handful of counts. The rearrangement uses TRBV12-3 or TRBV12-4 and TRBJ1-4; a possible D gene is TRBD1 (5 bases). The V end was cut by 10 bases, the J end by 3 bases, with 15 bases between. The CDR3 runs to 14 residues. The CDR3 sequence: CATAAGGANEKLFF. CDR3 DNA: TGTGCCACCGCGGCGGGGGGTGCTAATGAAAAACTGTTTTTT.

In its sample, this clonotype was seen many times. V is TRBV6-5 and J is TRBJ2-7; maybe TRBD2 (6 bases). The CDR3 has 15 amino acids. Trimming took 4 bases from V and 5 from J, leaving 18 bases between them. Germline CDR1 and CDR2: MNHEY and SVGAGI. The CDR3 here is CASSSFEEGYHEQYF. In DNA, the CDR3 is TGTGCCAGCAGTTCGTTCGAGGAGGGTTACCACGAGCAGTACTTC.

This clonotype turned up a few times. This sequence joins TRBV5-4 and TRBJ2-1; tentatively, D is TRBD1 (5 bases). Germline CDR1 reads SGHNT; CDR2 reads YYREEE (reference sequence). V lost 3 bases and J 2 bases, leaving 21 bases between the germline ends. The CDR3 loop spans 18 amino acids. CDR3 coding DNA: TGTGCCAGCAGCTGGACCCACGGCTTGACAGAGACCTACAATGAGCAGTTCTTC. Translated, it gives CASSWTHGLTETYNEQFF.

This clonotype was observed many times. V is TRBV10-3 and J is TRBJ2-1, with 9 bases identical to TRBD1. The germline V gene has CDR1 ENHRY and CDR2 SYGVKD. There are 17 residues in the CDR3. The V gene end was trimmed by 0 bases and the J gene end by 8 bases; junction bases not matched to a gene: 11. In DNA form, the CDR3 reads TGTGCCATCAGTGAGTCCCCTCTGGGACAGGGCTTCCATGAGCAGTTCTTC. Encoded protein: CAISESPLGQGFHEQFF.

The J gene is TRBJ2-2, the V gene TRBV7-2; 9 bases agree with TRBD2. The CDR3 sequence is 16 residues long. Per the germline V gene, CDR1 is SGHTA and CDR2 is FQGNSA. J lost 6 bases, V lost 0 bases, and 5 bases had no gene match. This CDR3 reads CASSLASLAGSGELFF. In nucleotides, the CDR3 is TGTGCCAGCAGCTTAGCTTCTCTAGCGGGATCCGGGGAGCTGTTTTTT.

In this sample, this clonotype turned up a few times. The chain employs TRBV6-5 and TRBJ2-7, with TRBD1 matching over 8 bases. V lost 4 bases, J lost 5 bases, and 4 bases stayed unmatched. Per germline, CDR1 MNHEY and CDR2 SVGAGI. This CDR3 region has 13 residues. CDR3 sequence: CASSSYRGNEQYF. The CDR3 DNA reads TGTGCCAGCAGTTCGTACAGGGGGAACGAGCAGTACTTC.

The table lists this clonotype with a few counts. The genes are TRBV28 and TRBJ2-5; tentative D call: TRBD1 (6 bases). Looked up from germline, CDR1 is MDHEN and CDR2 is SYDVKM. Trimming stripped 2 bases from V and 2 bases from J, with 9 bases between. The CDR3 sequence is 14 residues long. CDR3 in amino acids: CASSLPGVQETQYF. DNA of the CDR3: TGTGCCAGCAGTTTACCAGGGGTGCAAGAGACCCAGTACTTC.

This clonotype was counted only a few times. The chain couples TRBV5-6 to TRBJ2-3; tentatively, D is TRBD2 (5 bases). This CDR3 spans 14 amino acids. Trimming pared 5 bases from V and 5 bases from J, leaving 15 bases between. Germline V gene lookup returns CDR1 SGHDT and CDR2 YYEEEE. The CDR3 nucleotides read TGTGCCAGCAGTCCCGGGATCGGTGGAGATACGCAGTATTTT. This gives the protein CASSPGIGGDTQYF.

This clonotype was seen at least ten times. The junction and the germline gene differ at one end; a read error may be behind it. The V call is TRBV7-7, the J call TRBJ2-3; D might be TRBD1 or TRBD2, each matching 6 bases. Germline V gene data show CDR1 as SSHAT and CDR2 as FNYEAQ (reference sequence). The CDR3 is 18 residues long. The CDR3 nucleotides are TGTGCTAGCAGCCCAAAGTTTGGGGGGCGAATTTGGACAGATACGCAGTATTTT. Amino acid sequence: CASSPKFGGRIWTDTQYF.

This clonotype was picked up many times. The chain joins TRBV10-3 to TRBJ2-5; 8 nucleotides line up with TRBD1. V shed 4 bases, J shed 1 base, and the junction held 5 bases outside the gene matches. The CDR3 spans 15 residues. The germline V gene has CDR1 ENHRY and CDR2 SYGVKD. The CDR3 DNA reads TGTGCCATCAGTGGGTCAGGGGGCGGCCAAGAGACCCAGTACTTC. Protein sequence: CAISGSGGGQETQYF.

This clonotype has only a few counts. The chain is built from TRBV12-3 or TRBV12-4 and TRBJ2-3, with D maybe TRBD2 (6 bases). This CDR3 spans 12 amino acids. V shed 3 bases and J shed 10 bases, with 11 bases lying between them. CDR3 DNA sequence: TGTGCCAGCAGTTTCCCGACTAGGGCGCAGTATTTT. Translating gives CASSFPTRAQYF.

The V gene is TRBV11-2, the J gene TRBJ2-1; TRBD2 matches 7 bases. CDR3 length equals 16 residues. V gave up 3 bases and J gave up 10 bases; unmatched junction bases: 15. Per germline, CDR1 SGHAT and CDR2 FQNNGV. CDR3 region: CASSFGGRASAGEQFF. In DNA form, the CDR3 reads TGTGCCAGCAGCTTTGGTGGGAGGGCCTCCGCTGGCGAGCAGTTCTTC.

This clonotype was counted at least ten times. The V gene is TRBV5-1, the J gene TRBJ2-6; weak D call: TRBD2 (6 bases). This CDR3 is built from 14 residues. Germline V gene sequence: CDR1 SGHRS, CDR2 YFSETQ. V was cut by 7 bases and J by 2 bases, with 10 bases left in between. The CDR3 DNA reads TGCGCCAGCCGGGGAGGTCCTGGGGCCAACGTCCTGACTTTC. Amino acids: CASRGGPGANVLTF.

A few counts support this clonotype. As DNA, the CDR3 is TGCAGTGCTAGAGATCTTAGCGGAGGTGTCCCCTACGAGCAGTACTTC. Its protein product is CSARDLSGGVPYEQYF. The genes are TRBV20-1 and TRBJ2-7; D possibly corresponds to TRBD2 (6 bases). Trimming pared 0 bases from V and 2 bases from J, leaving 17 bases between. The CDR3 is 16 amino acids. Germline values: CDR1 DFQATT, CDR2 SNEGSKA (reference sequence).

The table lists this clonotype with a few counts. The CDR3 reads CGVSGSYQETQYF. CDR3 coding DNA: TGTGGCGTCAGCGGGAGCTACCAAGAGACCCAGTACTTC. V usage is TRBV10-3 and J usage is TRBJ2-5; 8 nucleotides match TRBD2. This CDR3 region has 13 residues. CDR1 ENHRY and CDR2 SYGVKD come from the germline V gene.

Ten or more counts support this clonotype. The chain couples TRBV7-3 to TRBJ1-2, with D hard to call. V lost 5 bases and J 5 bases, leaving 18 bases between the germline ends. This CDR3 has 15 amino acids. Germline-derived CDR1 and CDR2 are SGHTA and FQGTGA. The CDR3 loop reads CASSPSGRVEYGYTF. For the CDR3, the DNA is TGTGCCAGCAGCCCTTCGGGGAGGGTGGAATATGGCTACACCTTC.

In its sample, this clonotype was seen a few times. CDR3 nucleotide sequence: TGTGCCAGCAGCCCTGTGAGGGCCGGGGAGCTGTTTTTT. Its translation is CASSPVRAGELFF. This chain uses TRBV14 with TRBJ2-2; the D gene is possibly TRBD2 (5 bases). Germline-derived CDR1 and CDR2 are SGHDN and FVKESK. Trimming pared 4 bases from V and 6 bases from J, leaving 9 bases between. The CDR3 sequence is 13 residues long.

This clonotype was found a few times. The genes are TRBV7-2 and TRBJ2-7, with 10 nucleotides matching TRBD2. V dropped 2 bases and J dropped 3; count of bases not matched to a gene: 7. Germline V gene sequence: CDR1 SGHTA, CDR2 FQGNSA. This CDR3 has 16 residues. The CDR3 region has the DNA TGTGCCAGCAGCTTAAGGGCTAGCGGGGGCCACTACGAGCAGTACTTC. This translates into CASSLRASGGHYEQYF.